This entry is about one T cell receptor (beta chain). CDR3 length: 13 residues. J gave up 3 bases and V 4 bases, and 4 bases lay outside the gene matches. Germline CDR1 is GTSNPN and CDR2 is SVGIG (reference sequence). This record belongs to a study of blood T cell repertoires in COVID-19. Method: immunoSEQ multiplex PCR; TCRdb's copy keeps in-frame clones and lacks some. The sample has 120,000 to 150,000 clones, around 88% seen once. J is TRBJ1-1 and V is TRBV30, with 8 bases that match TRBD1. The source of this sequence is a human donor in a cohort sampled during active COVID-19. Sequences were obtained from peripheral blood. The chain's CDR3 is CAWTLDRDTEAFF. DNA of the CDR3: TGTGCCTGGACCTTGGACAGGGACACTGAAGCTTTCTTT.